A single sample is the source of the 7 T cell receptor beta chains below, sequenced in a study of T-cell reconstitution after alpha-beta-depleted transplantation in children. Preparation of the TCRbeta library involved a method that used unique molecular identifiers. MiXCR, run by TCRdb on the PCR reads, gives a single entry per CDR3 protein. The sample gives hundreds of thousands of distinct CDR3 sequences, 10% to 15% of which show up once; 2.2% is in the top ten. The starting material was PBMCs, mostly from graft donor cells, obtained 360 days after TCRalphabeta/CD19-depleted stem cell transplant. These TCRs come from a male patient under 18 who had a stem cell transplant for acute myeloid leukemia, so the T cells may come from the graft donor.

The rearrangement links TRBV5-6 to TRBJ2-7; 8 bases match TRBD2. This CDR3 region has 12 residues. CDR1 and CDR2 from the germline V gene are SGHDT and YYEEEE. J gave up 11 bases and V 0 bases, and 4 bases lay outside the gene matches. Here the CDR3 reads CASSLASGREYF. The CDR3 DNA reads TGTGCCAGCAGCTTGGCCTCCGGGAGGGAGTACTTC.

This chain joins TRBV19 and TRBJ1-1; the D is unclear. Germline V lookup: CDR1 LNHDA, CDR2 SQIVND (reference sequence). Trimming pared 1 base from V and 4 bases from J, leaving 7 bases between. The CDR3 is 13 amino acids. This chain's CDR3 is CASSIVPGTEAFF. In nucleotides, the CDR3 is TGTGCCAGTAGTATAGTACCGGGCACTGAAGCTTTCTTT.

V and J are TRBV4-3 and TRBJ2-3, with D perhaps matching TRBD1 or TRBD2 (5 bases each). The CDR3 has 17 residues. From germline, CDR1 is LGHNA and CDR2 YSLEER. V gave up 1 base and J gave up 4 bases, with 18 bases separating them. Here the CDR3 DNA reads TGCGCCAGCAGCCAAGCGGGACCGACCTCTAGCCCAGATACGCAGTATTTT. Protein: CASSQAGPTSSPDTQYF.

This chain links TRBV28 with TRBJ2-7, with a weak D call TRBD2 (6 bases). The CDR3 sequence is 17 residues long. Per the germline V gene, CDR1 is MDHEN and CDR2 is SYDVKM. Trimming took off 4 bases at V and 0 bases at J, with 19 bases between the two ends. The CDR3 region is CASSYAGSTLSSYEQYF. The CDR3 nucleotides are TGTGCCAGCAGTTATGCCGGGAGTACCCTGAGCTCCTACGAGCAGTACTTC. The full variable domain, completed using reference TRBV28 and TRBJ2-7, is DVKVTQSSRYLVKRTGEKVFLECVQDMDHENMFWYRQDPGLGLRLIYFSYDVKMKEKGDIPEGYSVSREKKERFSLILESASTNQTSMYLCASSYAGSTLSSYEQYFGPGTRLTVT.

This clonotype was seen ten or more times. The chain carries TRBV18 and TRBJ2-1, with D perhaps TRBD1 or TRBD2 (7 bases each). The germline V gene has CDR1 KGHSH and CDR2 LQKENI. CDR3 length equals 16 residues. V lost 5 bases and J 7 bases, leaving 21 bases between the germline ends. The CDR3 sequence: CASSSILAPGGNEQFF. The DNA for the CDR3 is TGTGCCAGCTCATCCATACTAGCGCCAGGGGGGAATGAGCAGTTCTTC.

There are many counts of this clonotype. The chain links TRBV5-1 to TRBJ1-5; the D is unclear. This CDR3 is 16 amino acids long. V was pared by 0 bases and J by 0 bases, with 10 bases between. Germline V lookup: CDR1 SGHRS, CDR2 YFSETQ. The CDR3 reads CASSLEGIDSNQPQHF. The CDR3 nucleotides read TGCGCCAGCAGCTTGGAGGGTATCGATAGCAATCAGCCCCAGCATTTT.

The gene calls are TRBV29-1 and TRBJ2-6, with D maybe TRBD2 (5 bases). Germline V gives CDR1 SQVTM, CDR2 ANQGSEA. This CDR3 region has 13 residues. With 6 bases removed from V and 4 bases from J, the gap between germline ends came to 10 bases. The CDR3 DNA reads as TGCAGCGTACCTAGCACGGGGGCCAACGTCCTGACTTTC. Protein product: CSVPSTGANVLTF.